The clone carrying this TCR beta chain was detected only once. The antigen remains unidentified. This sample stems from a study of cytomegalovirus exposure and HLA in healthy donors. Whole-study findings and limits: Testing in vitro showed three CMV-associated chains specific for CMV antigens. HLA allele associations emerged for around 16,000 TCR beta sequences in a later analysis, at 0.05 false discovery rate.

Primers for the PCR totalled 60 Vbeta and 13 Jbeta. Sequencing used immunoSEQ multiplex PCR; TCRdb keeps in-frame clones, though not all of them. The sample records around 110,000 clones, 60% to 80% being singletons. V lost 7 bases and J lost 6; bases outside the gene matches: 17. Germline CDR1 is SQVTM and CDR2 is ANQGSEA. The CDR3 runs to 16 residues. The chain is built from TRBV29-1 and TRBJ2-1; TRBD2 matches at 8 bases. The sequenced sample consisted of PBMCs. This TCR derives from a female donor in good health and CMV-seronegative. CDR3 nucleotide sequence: TGCAGCGAGAGTAGCGGGAAAGGGGTCGACGGCAATGAGCAGTTCTTC. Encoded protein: CSESSGKGVDGNEQFF.